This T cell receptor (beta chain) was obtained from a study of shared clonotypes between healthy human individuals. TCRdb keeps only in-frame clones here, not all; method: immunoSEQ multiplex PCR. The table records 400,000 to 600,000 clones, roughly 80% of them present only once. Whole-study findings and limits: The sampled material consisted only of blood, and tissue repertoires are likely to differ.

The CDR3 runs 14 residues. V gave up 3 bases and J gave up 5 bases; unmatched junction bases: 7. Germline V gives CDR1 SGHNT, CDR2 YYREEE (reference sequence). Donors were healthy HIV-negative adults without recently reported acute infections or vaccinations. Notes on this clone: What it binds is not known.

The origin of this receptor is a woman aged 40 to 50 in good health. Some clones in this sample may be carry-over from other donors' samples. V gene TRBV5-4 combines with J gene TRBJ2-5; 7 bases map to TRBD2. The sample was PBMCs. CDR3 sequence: CASSSREGRETQYF. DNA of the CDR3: TGTGCCAGCAGCTCGAGGGAGGGCCGTGAGACCCAGTACTTC.